The TCR beta chain described here comes from a study of cytotoxic CD8 clonotypes in ibrutinib-treated CLL. This table comes from immunoSEQ multiplex PCR, and its TCRdb copy is limited to in-frame clones, with some not included. The profile covers some 300,000 clones, with around four fifths appearing a single time and 5% to 7% taken by the ten largest. From germline, CDR1 is MNHEY and CDR2 SMNVEV (reference sequence). The CDR3 is 13 residues long. V lost 4 bases and J lost 7, with 13 bases in between. The specimen comprised PBMCs, sampled before ibrutinib treatment. The chain combines TRBV27 with TRBJ1-2; D is perhaps TRBD1 (5 bases). The TCR sequence derives from a human donor with chronic lymphocytic leukemia. The CDR3 reads CASSSYRLIGYTF. Written as DNA, the CDR3 is TGTGCCAGCAGTTCATACAGGTTGATTGGCTACACCTTC.